One sample yielded the 31 T cell receptor beta chains listed below, sequenced in a study of cytomegalovirus exposure and HLA in healthy donors. Generated by immunoSEQ multiplex PCR, the TCRdb table keeps only in-frame clones and is missing some. This sample has around 60,000 clones; about 95% occur once, and the top ten carry around 1%. Material for sequencing was PBMCs. All receptors come from a woman aged 18-29 years in good health and CMV-seronegative.

The V and J genes are TRBV7-6 and TRBJ2-2, with 8 bases lining up with TRBD2. J gave up 7 bases and V 1 base, and 8 bases lay outside the gene matches. Per the germline V gene, CDR1 is SGHVS and CDR2 is FNYEAQ. The CDR3 spans 16 residues. The CDR3 nucleotides are TGTGCCAGCAGCTTAGTTGACGGGGGGGCCGGCGGGGAGCTGTTTTTT. Its protein is CASSLVDGGAGGELFF. Looking up the rest from reference TRBV7-6 and TRBJ2-2 gives the full variable domain: GAGVSQSPRYKVTKRGQDVALRCDPISGHVSLYWYRQALGQGPEFLTYFNYEAQQDKSGLPNDRFSAERPEGSISTLTIQRTEQRDSAMYRCASSLVDGGAGGELFFGEGSRLTVL.

The V call is TRBV4-3, the J call TRBJ2-2, with TRBD2 matching over 11 bases. Germline V gives CDR1 LGHNA, CDR2 YSLEER. The ends lost 2 bases at V and 5 bases at J; junction bases unmatched: 16. The length of the CDR3 is 20 residues. The CDR3 region has the DNA TGCGCCAGCAGCCAAATCCCCCATATTCTAGCGGGAGGACCAACCGGGGAGCTGTTTTTT. It codes for CASSQIPHILAGGPTGELFF.

The chain links TRBV5-4 to TRBJ2-1; TRBD1 matches at 7 bases. This CDR3 is built from 15 residues. Trimming cost V 0 bases and J 10 bases; bases outside gene matches: 10. Per the germline V gene, CDR1 is SGHNT and CDR2 is YYREEE (reference sequence). CDR3 protein: CASSLAGGQGQEQFF. The DNA for the CDR3 is TGTGCCAGCAGCTTGGCCGGCGGGCAGGGACAGGAGCAGTTCTTC. The full variable domain, its missing parts supplied by reference TRBV5-4 and TRBJ2-1, is ETGVTQSPTHLIKTRGQQVTLRCSSQSGHNTVSWYQQALGQGPQFIFQYYREEENGRGNFPPRFSGLQFPNYSSELNVNALELDDSALYLCASSLAGGQGQEQFFGPGTRLTVL.

The chain employs TRBV2 and TRBJ2-3; weak D call: TRBD2 (6 bases). The CDR3 covers 14 residues. Per the germline V gene, CDR1 is SNHLY and CDR2 is FYNNEI. The V end lost 4 bases, the J end lost 1 base, and 9 bases lay between the germline ends. CDR3 amino acids: CASSGSGGTDTQYF. CDR3 in DNA: TGTGCCAGCAGTGGTTCGGGGGGCACAGATACGCAGTATTTT.

The V and J genes are TRBV7-9 and TRBJ2-5; possible D gene TRBD2, 5 bases. This CDR3 region has 15 residues. The V end lost 3 bases, the J end lost 9 bases, and 20 bases lay between the germline ends. CDR1 and CDR2 (germline): SEHNR, FQNEAQ (reference sequence). CDR3 nucleotides: TGTGCCAGCAGCTTTTACGGGGTTGGCGGGCGGCCCCAGTACTTC. Amino acid sequence: CASSFYGVGGRPQYF.

The chain has TRBV29-1 and TRBJ1-2; TRBD1 agrees at 7 bases. The CDR3 covers 13 residues. Germline V lookup: CDR1 SQVTM, CDR2 ANQGSEA. V shed 6 bases and J 7 bases; nucleotides not matched to a gene: 11. In nucleotides, the CDR3 is TGCAGCGTCCCCGGGACCTCAGGGGGTGGCTACACCTTC. This codes for CSVPGTSGGGYTF.

The rearrangement uses TRBV9 and TRBJ2-5, with 10 bases matching TRBD2. CDR1 SGDLS and CDR2 YYNGEE come from the germline V gene. Germline trimming cut 4 bases from V and 1 base from J; bases unmatched to any gene: 7. The CDR3 is 16 residues long. In DNA form, the CDR3 reads TGTGCCAGCAGCCCAAATAGCGGGGGGCCCCAAGAGACCCAGTACTTC. Its translation: CASSPNSGGPQETQYF.

J is TRBJ1-2 and V is TRBV10-3; a possible D gene is TRBD1 (5 bases). Germline values: CDR1 ENHRY, CDR2 SYGVKD. The CDR3 extends over 13 amino acids. V was clipped by 8 bases and J by 5 bases, with 15 bases between them. This chain's CDR3 is CAIGSAGPYGYTF. The CDR3 DNA reads as TGTGCCATCGGGTCGGCAGGGCCATATGGCTACACCTTC.

The genes are TRBV4-1 and TRBJ1-5; TRBD1 matches at 8 bases. The CDR3 consists of 15 residues. V was clipped by 1 base and J by 4 bases; unmatched bases: 3. The germline gives CDR1 MGHRA, CDR2 YSYEKL. DNA of the CDR3: TGCGCCAGCAGCCAAGTGCAGGGGGCGAATCAGCCCCAGCATTTT. It specifies CASSQVQGANQPQHF.

J is TRBJ2-2 and V is TRBV7-3; 10 bases match TRBD2. The CDR3 totals 15 residues. V lost 5 bases, J lost 4 bases, and 4 bases stayed unmatched. CDR1 and CDR2 from the germline V gene are SGHTA and FQGTGA. The CDR3 sequence: CASSPAGGGTGELFF. The CDR3, as DNA: TGTGCCAGCAGCCCAGCGGGAGGGGGCACCGGGGAGCTGTTTTTT.

The V gene is TRBV7-9, the J gene TRBJ2-7; 10 positions match TRBD2. V gave up 3 bases and J gave up 3 bases; unmatched junction bases: 17. The CDR3 runs to 19 residues. CDR1 SEHNR and CDR2 FQNEAQ come from the germline V gene (reference sequence). CDR3: CASSFVFGSSGRGGYEQYF. CDR3 nucleotides: TGTGCCAGCAGCTTTGTCTTCGGGTCTAGCGGGAGAGGGGGCTACGAGCAGTACTTC.

V usage is TRBV18 and J usage is TRBJ2-4; D is possibly TRBD1 (6 bases). V lost 3 bases and J lost 6, with 12 bases in between. The CDR3 extends over 14 amino acids. Looked up from germline, CDR1 is KGHSH and CDR2 is LQKENI. This CDR3 reads CASSPETGSNIQYF. The CDR3 DNA is TGTGCCAGCTCACCTGAGACAGGTTCAAACATTCAGTACTTC.

This chain's CDR3 is CASSNSRHKGGAYGYTF. The CDR3, as DNA: TGTGCCAGCAGCAATTCTCGCCACAAGGGGGGGGCCTATGGCTACACCTTC. V usage is TRBV21-1 and J usage is TRBJ1-2. TRBV21-1 is a pseudogene segment. CDR3 length: 17 residues.

The rearrangement links TRBV9 to TRBJ2-4; 10 positions match TRBD1. The V gene's germline CDR1 is SGDLS and CDR2 YYNGEE. Trimming took 3 bases from V and 1 from J; bases not matched to a gene: 4. There are 16 residues in the CDR3. CDR3 in amino acids: CASSAGQGLAKNIQYF. CDR3 DNA sequence: TGTGCCAGCAGCGCGGGACAGGGGTTGGCCAAAAACATTCAGTACTTC.

The chain combines TRBV14 with TRBJ1-1; the D gene is possibly TRBD1 (6 bases). This CDR3 comprises 15 residues. From germline, CDR1 is SGHDN and CDR2 FVKESK. V was pared by 3 bases and J by 8 bases, with 19 bases between. The CDR3 protein is CASSHRTVGSPEAFF. The CDR3 nucleotides read TGTGCCAGCAGCCACCGGACAGTCGGCTCGCCAGAAGCTTTCTTT.

The V and J genes are TRBV6-6 and TRBJ2-3; D not resolved. The ends were cut back, 7 bases at V and 0 bases at J, with 11 bases in the middle. The CDR3 totals 14 residues. CDR1 and CDR2 (germline): MNHNY, SVGAGI (reference sequence). The CDR3 DNA reads TGTGCCAGCATTGATGCGACTAGCACAGATACGCAGTATTTT. This translates into CASIDATSTDTQYF.

The CDR3 sequence is CASSQTVNTEAFF. CDR3 bases: TGTGCCAGCAGCCAAACAGTGAACACTGAAGCTTTCTTT. The rearrangement links TRBV7-8 to TRBJ1-1; D not resolved. Trimming pared 5 bases from V and 0 bases from J, leaving 7 bases between. CDR3 length equals 13 residues. CDR1 and CDR2 (germline): SGHVS, FQNEAQ.

The chain uses TRBV7-9 and TRBJ2-3; 11 bases are a match to TRBD2. The CDR3 extends over 18 amino acids. Germline values: CDR1 SEHNR, CDR2 FQNEAQ (reference sequence). With 6 bases clipped from V and 4 bases from J, the junction kept 15 bases outside the gene matches. The CDR3 sequence: CASRGLAVSPGAADTQYF. The CDR3 coding sequence is TGTGCCAGCAGGGGACTAGCGGTCTCCCCGGGGGCGGCAGATACGCAGTATTTT.

V usage is TRBV2 and J usage is TRBJ1-1; 7 nucleotides line up with TRBD1. The CDR3 spans 14 residues. Unmatched junction bases numbered 11, after V lost 6 bases and J lost 7 bases. The germline CDR1 and CDR2 sequences are SNHLY and FYNNEI. The CDR3 DNA follows: TGTGCCAGCAGCACGGGACAGCGGGCCGGTGAAGCTTTCTTT. Translation: CASSTGQRAGEAFF. The full variable domain, completed using reference TRBV2 and TRBJ1-1, is EPEVTQTPSHQVTQMGQEVILRCVPISNHLYFYWYRQILGQKVEFLVSFYNNEISEKSEIFDDQFSVERPDGSNFTLKIRSTKLEDSAMYFCASSTGQRAGEAFFGQGTRLTVV.

This rearrangement joins TRBV10-3 to TRBJ2-4, with a weak D call TRBD2 (5 bases). In germline, CDR1 is ENHRY, CDR2 SYGVKD. The germline V and J ends were trimmed by 6 bases and 5 bases, with 11 bases remaining between them. CDR3 size: 13 residues. CDR3 loop: CAIRDSDENIQYF. DNA for the CDR3: TGTGCCATCAGGGACTCGGACGAAAACATTCAGTACTTC.

This chain joins TRBV27 and TRBJ2-2; the match to TRBD1 covers 7 bases. CDR3 length: 13 residues. The V segment lost 8 bases and the J segment 5 bases; nucleotides outside the gene matches: 5. CDR1 is MNHEY, CDR2 SMNVEV, per germline (reference sequence). The CDR3 DNA sequence: TGTGCCAGCGGGACAGTCGGGACCGGGGAGCTGTTTTTT. Translated: CASGTVGTGELFF.

This clone has a single count. This chain links TRBV4-1 with TRBJ2-1; 12 bases map to TRBD2. This CDR3 contains 17 residues. The trim removed 2 bases at V and 2 bases at J, leaving 4 bases unmatched. Looked up from germline, CDR1 is MGHRA and CDR2 is YSYEKL. The DNA of the CDR3 is TGCGCCAGCAGCCAACCGTGGACTAGCGGGGCCTACAATGAGCAGTTCTTC. Translating it yields CASSQPWTSGAYNEQFF.

V usage is TRBV7-6 and J usage is TRBJ2-3; no firm D call. The CDR3 has 13 residues. Trimming removed 1 base at V and 2 bases at J, with 4 bases between. The germline V gene encodes CDR1 SGHVS and CDR2 FNYEAQ. The CDR3 DNA reads as TGTGCCAGCAGCTTAGGACTCACAGATACGCAGTATTTT. This codes for CASSLGLTDTQYF.

The chain links TRBV2 to TRBJ1-1, with TRBD1 identical over 8 bases. Germline V lookup: CDR1 SNHLY, CDR2 FYNNEI. CDR3 length: 14 residues. Unmatched junction bases numbered 9, after V lost 6 bases and J lost 6 bases. Here the CDR3 reads CASSPQGARAEAFF. DNA for the CDR3: TGTGCCAGCAGCCCCCAGGGGGCTAGGGCTGAAGCTTTCTTT.

The chain employs TRBV27 and TRBJ2-7, with 10 bases fitting TRBD1. This CDR3 contains 14 residues. CDR1 MNHEY and CDR2 SMNVEV come from the germline V gene (reference sequence). V was clipped by 6 bases and J by 3 bases; unmatched bases: 5. Here the CDR3 reads CASSGQGERYEQYF. CDR3 DNA: TGTGCCAGCAGCGGACAGGGGGAACGCTACGAGCAGTACTTC.

This chain links TRBV11-2 with TRBJ1-2; D perhaps matches TRBD1 (5 bases). The CDR3 has 15 residues. Germline-derived CDR1 and CDR2 are SGHAT and FQNNGV. Deletions cut 2 bases from V and 13 bases from J, with 23 bases between. The CDR3 nucleotides read TGTGCCAGCAGCTTAACCCAACCCGGGACCGCGGGGCGCACCTTC. Its translation is CASSLTQPGTAGRTF.

The rearrangement links TRBV28 to TRBJ2-7, with 7 nucleotides matching TRBD2. The CDR3 consists of 14 residues. Trimming took 6 bases from V and 6 from J; bases not matched to a gene: 11. From germline, CDR1 is MDHEN and CDR2 SYDVKM. In DNA form, the CDR3 reads TGTGCCAGCAGGGCTCTCGGGGGAGGGCCCGAGCAGTACTTC. Its translation: CASRALGGGPEQYF. Full variable domain (outside the CDR3, taken from reference TRBV28 and TRBJ2-7): DVKVTQSSRYLVKRTGEKVFLECVQDMDHENMFWYRQDPGLGLRLIYFSYDVKMKEKGDIPEGYSVSREKKERFSLILESASTNQTSMYLCASRALGGGPEQYFGPGTRLTVT.

V is TRBV6-1 and J is TRBJ1-5; 7 bases match TRBD1. Trimming removed 7 bases from V and 0 bases from J; junction bases left unmatched: 6. This CDR3 contains 15 residues. Germline V gene sequence: CDR1 MNHNS, CDR2 SASEGT. CDR3 bases: TGTGCCAGCACCGGGGGACAGTTTAGCAATCAGCCCCAGCATTTT. Translation: CASTGGQFSNQPQHF.

This sequence joins TRBV28 and TRBJ1-5; 10 bases align to TRBD1. This CDR3 is 18 amino acids long. V lost 5 bases to trimming and J lost 0 bases; unmatched junction nucleotides: 10. Germline V gene data show CDR1 as MDHEN and CDR2 as SYDVKM. The CDR3 DNA reads TGTGCCAGCAGTCTGACAGGGGGCGCTATCTATAGCAATCAGCCCCAGCATTTT. Translated: CASSLTGGAIYSNQPQHF.

The sample holds one count of this clone. The J gene is TRBJ1-5, the V gene TRBV7-2; TRBD1 aligns across 7 bases. The junction had 4 bases not matched to a gene; V was cut back by 5 bases and J by 0 bases. The V gene's germline CDR1 is SGHTA and CDR2 FQGNSA. The CDR3 sequence is 15 residues long. The CDR3 DNA reads TGTGCCAGCAGCCCCGGACAGGTTAGCAATCAGCCCCAGCATTTT. It yields the protein CASSPGQVSNQPQHF.

V and J are TRBV7-2 and TRBJ1-1; D may be TRBD1 (6 bases). Looked up from germline, CDR1 is SGHTA and CDR2 is FQGNSA. The V gene lost 3 bases and the J gene lost 0 bases, with 8 bases spanning the gap. CDR3 size: 14 residues. In nucleotides, the CDR3 is TGTGCCAGCAGCTTCCGGGACATGAACACTGAAGCTTTCTTT. Translated, it gives CASSFRDMNTEAFF. The full variable domain, with the rest looked up from reference TRBV7-2 and TRBJ1-1, is GAGVSQSPSNKVTEKGKDVELRCDPISGHTALYWYRQSLGQGLEFLIYFQGNSAPDKSGLPSDRFSAERTGGSVSTLTIQRTQQEDSAVYLCASSFRDMNTEAFFGQGTRLTVV.